This T cell receptor (beta chain) is drawn from a study of T cell responses to AZD1222 COVID-19 vaccine. TCRdb keeps only in-frame clones here, not all; method: immunoSEQ multiplex PCR. The table lists approximately 98,000 clones, around 84% of them singletons. This CDR3 has 13 residues. Germline CDR1 reads MDHEN; CDR2 reads SYDVKM. The V gene lost 10 bases and the J gene lost 7 bases, with 19 bases spanning the gap. Note on this clone: Its specificity is unknown.

Overall study findings and caveats: Recipients of AZD1222 seropositive at baseline numbered only five or six.

The rearrangement joins TRBV28 to TRBJ1-2; no reliable D call. The clonotype was recovered from an adult in good health. Sequenced here: peripheral blood, sampled on day 0 of AZD1222 vaccination. This CDR3 reads CATQGEGGSGYTF. CDR3 bases: TGTGCCACCCAAGGAGAGGGAGGCTCTGGCTACACCTTC.